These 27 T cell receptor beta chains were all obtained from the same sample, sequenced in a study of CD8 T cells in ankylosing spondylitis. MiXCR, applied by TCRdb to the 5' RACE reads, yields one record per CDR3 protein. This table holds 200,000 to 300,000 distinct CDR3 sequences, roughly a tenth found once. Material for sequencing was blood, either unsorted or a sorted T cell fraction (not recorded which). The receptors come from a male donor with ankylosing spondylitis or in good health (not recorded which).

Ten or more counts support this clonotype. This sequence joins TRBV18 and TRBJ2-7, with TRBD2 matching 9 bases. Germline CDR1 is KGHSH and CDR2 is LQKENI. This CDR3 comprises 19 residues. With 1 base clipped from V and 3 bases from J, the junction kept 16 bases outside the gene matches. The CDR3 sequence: CASSPLAGVATGVGYEQYF. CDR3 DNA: TGTGCCAGCTCACCACTAGCGGGAGTTGCTACGGGAGTGGGCTACGAGCAGTACTTC.

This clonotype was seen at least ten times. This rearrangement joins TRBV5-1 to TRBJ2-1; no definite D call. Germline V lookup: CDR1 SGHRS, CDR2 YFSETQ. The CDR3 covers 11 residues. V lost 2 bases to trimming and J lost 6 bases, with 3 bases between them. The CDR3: CASSFRNEQFF. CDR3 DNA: TGCGCCAGCAGCTTCCGCAATGAGCAGTTCTTC.

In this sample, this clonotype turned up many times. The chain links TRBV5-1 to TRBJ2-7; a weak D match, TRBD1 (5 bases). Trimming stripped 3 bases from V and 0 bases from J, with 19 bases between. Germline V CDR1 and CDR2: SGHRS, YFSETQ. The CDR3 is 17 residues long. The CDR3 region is CASSSLEDSQISYEQYF. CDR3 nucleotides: TGCGCCAGCAGCTCCCTGGAAGACAGCCAGATCTCCTACGAGCAGTACTTC. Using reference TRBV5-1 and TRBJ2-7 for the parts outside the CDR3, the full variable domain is KAGVTQTPRYLIKTRGQQVTLSCSPISGHRSVSWYQQTPGQGLQFLFEYFSETQRNKGNFPGRFSGRQFSNSRSEMNVSTLELGDSALYLCASSSLEDSQISYEQYFGPGTRLTVT.

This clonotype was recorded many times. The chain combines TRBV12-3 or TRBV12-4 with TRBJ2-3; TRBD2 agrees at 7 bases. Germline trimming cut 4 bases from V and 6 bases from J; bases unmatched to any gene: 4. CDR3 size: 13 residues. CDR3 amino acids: CASSSPREDTQYF. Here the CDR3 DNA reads TGTGCCAGCAGTTCTCCGCGGGAGGATACGCAGTATTTT.

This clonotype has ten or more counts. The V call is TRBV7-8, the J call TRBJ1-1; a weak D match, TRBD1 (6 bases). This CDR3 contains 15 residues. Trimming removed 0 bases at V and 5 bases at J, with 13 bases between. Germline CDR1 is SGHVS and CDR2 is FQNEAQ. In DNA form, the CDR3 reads TGTGCCAGCAGCTTAGCTTACAGGGCAGGGACTGAAGCTTTCTTT. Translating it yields CASSLAYRAGTEAFF.

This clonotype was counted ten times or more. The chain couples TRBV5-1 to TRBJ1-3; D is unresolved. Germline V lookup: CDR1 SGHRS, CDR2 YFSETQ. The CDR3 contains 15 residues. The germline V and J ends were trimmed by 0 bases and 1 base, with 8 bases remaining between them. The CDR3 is CASSLEAGSGNTIYF. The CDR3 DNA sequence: TGCGCCAGCAGCTTGGAGGCCGGGTCTGGAAACACCATATATTTT.

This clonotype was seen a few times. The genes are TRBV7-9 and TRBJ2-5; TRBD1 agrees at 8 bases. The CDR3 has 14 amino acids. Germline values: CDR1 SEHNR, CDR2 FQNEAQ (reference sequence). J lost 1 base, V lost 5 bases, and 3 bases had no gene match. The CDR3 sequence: CASSRDRGQETQYF. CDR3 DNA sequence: TGTGCCAGCAGCCGCGACAGGGGCCAAGAGACCCAGTACTTC.

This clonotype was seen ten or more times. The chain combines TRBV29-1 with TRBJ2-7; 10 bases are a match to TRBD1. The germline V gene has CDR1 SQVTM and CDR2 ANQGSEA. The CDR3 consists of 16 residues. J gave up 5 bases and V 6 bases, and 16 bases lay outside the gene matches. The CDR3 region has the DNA TGCAGCGTCATGGGTGGGCCGGGACAGGGGATGAACGAGCAGTACTTC. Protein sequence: CSVMGGPGQGMNEQYF.

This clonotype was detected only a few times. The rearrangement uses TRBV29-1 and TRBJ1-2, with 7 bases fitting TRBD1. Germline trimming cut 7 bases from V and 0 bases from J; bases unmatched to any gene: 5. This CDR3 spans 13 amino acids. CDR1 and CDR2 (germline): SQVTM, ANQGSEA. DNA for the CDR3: TGCAGCGCTATCGGGACAGCTAACTATGGCTACACCTTC. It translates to CSAIGTANYGYTF.

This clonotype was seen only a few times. The CDR3 DNA sequence: TGTGCCAGCAGCTTAAGGCGGTCCTTAAACACCGGGGAGCTGTTTTTT. Translating gives CASSLRRSLNTGELFF. The rearrangement links TRBV11-3 to TRBJ2-2; D gene ambiguous. Trimming shortened V by 2 bases and J by 2 bases, and 12 bases separated the two germline ends. The germline CDR1 and CDR2 sequences are SGHNT and YENEEA. The CDR3 totals 16 residues. The complete variable domain, with remaining parts taken from reference TRBV11-3 and TRBJ2-2, reads EAGVVQSPRYKIIEKKQPVAFWCNPISGHNTLYWYLQNLGQGPELLIRYENEEAVDDSQLPKDRFSAERLKGVDSTLKIQPAELGDSAVYLCASSLRRSLNTGELFFGEGSRLTVL.

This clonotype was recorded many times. In DNA, the CDR3 is TGCGCCAGCAGCCCAATCCCTCGACTAGCGGGGACCACAGATACGCAGTATTTT. This sequence encodes CASSPIPRLAGTTDTQYF. V usage is TRBV5-1 and J usage is TRBJ2-3; the match to TRBD2 covers 11 bases. Germline V CDR1 and CDR2: SGHRS, YFSETQ. Trimming removed 4 bases from V and 2 bases from J; junction bases left unmatched: 12. This CDR3 has 18 residues.

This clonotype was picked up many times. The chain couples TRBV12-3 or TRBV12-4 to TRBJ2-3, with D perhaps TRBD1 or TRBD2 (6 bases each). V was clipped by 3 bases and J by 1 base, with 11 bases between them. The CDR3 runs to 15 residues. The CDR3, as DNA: TGTGCCAGCAGTTTCTTCGGGGGCGGCACAGATACGCAGTATTTT. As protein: CASSFFGGGTDTQYF.

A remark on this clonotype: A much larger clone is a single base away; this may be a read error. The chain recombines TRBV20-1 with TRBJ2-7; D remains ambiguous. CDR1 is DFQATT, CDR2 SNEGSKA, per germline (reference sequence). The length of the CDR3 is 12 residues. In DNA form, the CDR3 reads TGCAGTGCTCAGGACCGATCGTACGAGCAGTGCTTC. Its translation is CSAQDRSYEQCF.

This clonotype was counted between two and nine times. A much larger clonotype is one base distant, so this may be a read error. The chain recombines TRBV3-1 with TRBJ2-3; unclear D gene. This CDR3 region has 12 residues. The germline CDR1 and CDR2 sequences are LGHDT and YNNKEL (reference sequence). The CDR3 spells CTSSQFTDTQYF. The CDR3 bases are TGTACCAGCAGCCAATTCACAGATACGCAGTATTTT.

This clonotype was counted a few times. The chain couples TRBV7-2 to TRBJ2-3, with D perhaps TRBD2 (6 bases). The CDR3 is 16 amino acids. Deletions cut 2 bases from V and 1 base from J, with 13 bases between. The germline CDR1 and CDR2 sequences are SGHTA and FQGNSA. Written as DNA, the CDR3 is TGTGCCAGCAGCTTATCCGAGAGGGAGGGCACAGATACGCAGTATTTT. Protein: CASSLSEREGTDTQYF.

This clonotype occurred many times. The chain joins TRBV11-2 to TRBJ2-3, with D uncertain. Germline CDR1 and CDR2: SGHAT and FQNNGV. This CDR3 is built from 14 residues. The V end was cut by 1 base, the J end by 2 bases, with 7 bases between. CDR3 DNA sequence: TGTGCCAGCAGCTTAGCGGTAATCACAGATACGCAGTATTTT. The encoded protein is CASSLAVITDTQYF. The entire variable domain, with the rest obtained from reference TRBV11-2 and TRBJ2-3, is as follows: EAGVAQSPRYKIIEKRQSVAFWCNPISGHATLYWYQQILGQGPKLLIQFQNNGVVDDSQLPKDRFSAERLKGVDSTLKIQPAKLEDSAVYLCASSLAVITDTQYFGPGTRLTVL.

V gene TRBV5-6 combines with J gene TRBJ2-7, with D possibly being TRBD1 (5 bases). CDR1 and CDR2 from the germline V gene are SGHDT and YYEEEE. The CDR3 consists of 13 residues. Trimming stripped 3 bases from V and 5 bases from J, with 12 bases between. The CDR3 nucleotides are TGTGCCAGCAGCTCGGACAACCCCCACGAGCAGTACTTC. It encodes CASSSDNPHEQYF.

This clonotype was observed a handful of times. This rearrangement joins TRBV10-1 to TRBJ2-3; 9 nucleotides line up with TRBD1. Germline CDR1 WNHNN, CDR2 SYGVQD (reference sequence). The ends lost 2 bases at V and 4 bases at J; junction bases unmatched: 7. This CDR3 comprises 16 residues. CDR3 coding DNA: TGCGCCAGCAGTGAGCTGGGACAGGGCTCCTCAGATACGCAGTATTTT. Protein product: CASSELGQGSSDTQYF.

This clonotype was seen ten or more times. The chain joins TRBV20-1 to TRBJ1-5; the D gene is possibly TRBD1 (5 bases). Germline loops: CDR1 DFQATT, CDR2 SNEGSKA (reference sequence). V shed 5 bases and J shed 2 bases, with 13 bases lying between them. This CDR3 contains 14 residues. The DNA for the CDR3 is TGCAGTGCTCTTCAACCGGGGGGCAATCAGCCCCAGCATTTT. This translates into CSALQPGGNQPQHF.

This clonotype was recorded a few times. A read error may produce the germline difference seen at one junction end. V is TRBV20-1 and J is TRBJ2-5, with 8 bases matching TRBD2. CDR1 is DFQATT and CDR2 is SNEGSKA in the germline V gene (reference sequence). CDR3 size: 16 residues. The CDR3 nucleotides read TGCTGTGCTAGGGATCTCGAGCGGGGGAGGCAAGAGACCCAGTACTTC. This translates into CCARDLERGRQETQYF.

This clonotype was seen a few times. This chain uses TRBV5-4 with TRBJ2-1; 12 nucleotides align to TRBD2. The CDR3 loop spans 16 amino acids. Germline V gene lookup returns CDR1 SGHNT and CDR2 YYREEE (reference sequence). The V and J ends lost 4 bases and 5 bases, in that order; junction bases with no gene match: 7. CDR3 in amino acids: CASSLKTSGGDNEQFF. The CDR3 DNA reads TGTGCCAGCAGCCTGAAGACTAGCGGGGGTGACAATGAGCAGTTCTTC.

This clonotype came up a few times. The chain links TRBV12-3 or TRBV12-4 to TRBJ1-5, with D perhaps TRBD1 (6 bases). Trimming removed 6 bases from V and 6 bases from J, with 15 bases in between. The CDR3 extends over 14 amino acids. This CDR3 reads CASRDGRGLQPQHF. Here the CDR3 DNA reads TGTGCCAGCAGAGACGGACGGGGGCTTCAGCCCCAGCATTTT.

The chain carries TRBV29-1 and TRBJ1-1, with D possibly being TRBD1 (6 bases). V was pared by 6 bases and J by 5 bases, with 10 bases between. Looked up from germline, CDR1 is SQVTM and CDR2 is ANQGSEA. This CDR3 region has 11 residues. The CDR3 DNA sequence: TGCAGCGTCAGGGGAGGGACTGAAGCTTTCTTT. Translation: CSVRGGTEAFF.

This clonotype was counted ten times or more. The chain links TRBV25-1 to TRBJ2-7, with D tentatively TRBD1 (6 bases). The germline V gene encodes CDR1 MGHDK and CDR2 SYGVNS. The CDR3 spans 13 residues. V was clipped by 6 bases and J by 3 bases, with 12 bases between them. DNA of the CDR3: TGTGCCAGCAGGGACGACAGGATCTACGAGCAGTACTTC. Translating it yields CASRDDRIYEQYF.

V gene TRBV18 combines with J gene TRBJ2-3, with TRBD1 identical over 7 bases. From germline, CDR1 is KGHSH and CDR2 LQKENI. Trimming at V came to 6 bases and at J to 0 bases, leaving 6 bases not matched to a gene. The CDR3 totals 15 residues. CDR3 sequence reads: CASSPGQPSTDTQYF. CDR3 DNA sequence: TGTGCCAGCTCCCCGGGACAGCCTAGCACAGATACGCAGTATTTT.

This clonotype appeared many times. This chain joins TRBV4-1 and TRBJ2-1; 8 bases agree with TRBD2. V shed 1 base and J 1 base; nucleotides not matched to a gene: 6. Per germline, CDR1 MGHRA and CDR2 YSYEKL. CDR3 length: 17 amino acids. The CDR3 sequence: CASSQGSASGSYNEQFF. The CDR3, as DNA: TGCGCCAGCAGCCAAGGGTCGGCTAGCGGGTCCTACAATGAGCAGTTCTTC.

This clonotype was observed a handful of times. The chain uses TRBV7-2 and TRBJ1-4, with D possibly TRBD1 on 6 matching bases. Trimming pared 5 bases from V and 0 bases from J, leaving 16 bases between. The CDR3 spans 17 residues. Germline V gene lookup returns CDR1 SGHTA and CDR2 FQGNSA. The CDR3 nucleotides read TGTGCCAGCAGCCGGGGGGGCGGCATTGCAACTAATGAAAAACTGTTTTTT. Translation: CASSRGGGIATNEKLFF.